Described below is a single T cell receptor beta chain sequence and its context. Measured with immunoSEQ multiplex PCR; TCRdb has only the in-frame clones, and not every one. The profile shows fewer than 200,000 clones, around 87% of them singletons. V was cut by 2 bases and J by 2 bases, with 9 bases left in between. Germline V gene sequence: CDR1 MDHEN, CDR2 SYDVKM. CDR3 length: 14 amino acids. These data belong to a study of control samples from healthy donors and cancer patients. The chain links TRBV28 to TRBJ2-5; perhaps TRBD2 as D (6 bases). The source material was blood. The clonotype comes from a woman between 50 and 59 years old in good health. As DNA, the CDR3 is TGTGCCAGCAGTTTAGGAGGGGTTCAAGAGACCCAGTACTTC. It is translated as CASSLGGVQETQYF.